The rows below give T cell receptor beta chains drawn from one sample of a study of T cell responses to AZD1222 COVID-19 vaccine. Repertoires were generated with immunoSEQ multiplex PCR, while TCRdb's copy carries only in-frame clones and drops some. Of around 15,000 clones listed, about 80% are singletons. Sequenced here: peripheral blood, sampled 28 days after the second AZD1222 dose. All receptors come from an adult who received the AZD1222 COVID-19 vaccine. The CDR3 runs from the conserved cysteine through the conserved F or W. Each record gives: D gene, V gene, J gene, clone size, CDR3 DNA, CDR3 protein. A D gene is named only where the DNA matches it firmly. Clone size is not always given. Where it is, it says once, few, many or a class for expanded clones.

NA,TRBV6-6,TRBJ2-2,NA,TGTGCCAGCAGTTACACGGTACTCACCGGGGAGCTGTTTTTT,CASSYTVLTGELFF
TRBD1,TRBV3-1/TRBV3-2,TRBJ1-1,few,TGTGCCAGCAGCCAAGATCGGGGTCAGGGGGTGGGAGTGAACACTGAAGCTTTCTTT,CASSQDRGQGVGVNTEAFF
NA,TRBV10-3,TRBJ1-2,once,TGTGCCATCAGTGAAGGTCGGAGAGATGGCTACACCTTC,CAISEGRRDGYTF
NA,TRBV5-1,TRBJ1-1,NA,TGCGCCAGCAGCTTGGACAGGGACACTGAAGCTTTCTTT,CASSLDRDTEAFF
NA,TRBV7-9,TRBJ2-7,NA,TGTGCCAGCAGAGACAGCATATTCGGAGGTGTCGAGCAGTACTTC,CASRDSIFGGVEQYF
TRBD2,TRBV7-6,TRBJ2-7,NA,TGTGCCAGCAGCTTATCCCTAGCGGGAGGGACCACCTACGAGCAGTACTTC,CASSLSLAGGTTYEQYF
TRBD1,TRBV27,TRBJ1-5,medium-sized,TGTGCCAGCAGGGAAGGACAGGGACCTTTGCCCCAGCATTTT,CASREGQGPLPQHF
TRBD1,TRBV27,TRBJ1-4,NA,TGTGCCAGCAGTCCCATCGGACAGGGAAATGAAAAACTGTTTTTT,CASSPIGQGNEKLFF
NA,TRBV2,TRBJ1-2,once,TGTGCCAGCAGCGCGACCACTGCAGTTGGCTACACCTTC,CASSATTAVGYTF
TRBD1,TRBV7-2,TRBJ1-2,NA,TGTGCCAGCAGCGCCGTGGGGACAGGGACGTATGGCTACACCTTC,CASSAVGTGTYGYTF
NA,TRBV28,TRBJ1-1,NA,TGTGCCAGCAGTCCCAGACCGAACACTGAAGCTTTCTTT,CASSPRPNTEAFF
NA,TRBV11-2,TRBJ1-2,NA,TGTGCCAGCAGCTCCCCCGGGGCTAAGGCCACCTTC,CASSSPGAKATF
NA,TRBV3-1/TRBV3-2,TRBJ2-2,NA,TGTGCCAGCATATCTTTGCGGGGCCCAAACACCGGGGAGCTGTTTTTT,CASISLRGPNTGELFF
NA,TRBV5-4,TRBJ1-1,NA,TGTGCCAGCAGCTTTTGGTCCCACGGGGACACTGAAGCTTTCTTT,CASSFWSHGDTEAFF
NA,TRBV19,TRBJ1-2,NA,TGTGCCACCAGCCCCAGGGGAGGGGTCGATGGCTACACCTTC,CATSPRGGVDGYTF
NA,TRBV7-2,TRBJ2-7,NA,TGTGCCAGCAGCTTAGCGGGAGAGATCGTCTACGAGCAGTACTTC,CASSLAGEIVYEQYF
TRBD2,TRBV18,TRBJ2-2,NA,TGTGCCAGCTCACCAGCGACTAGCGGGAGTATCACCGGGGAGCTGTTTTTT,CASSPATSGSITGELFF
NA,TRBV19,TRBJ1-5,NA,TGTGCCAGTACCCCTGGGCACAGTCCTTATAGCAATCAGCCCCAGCATTTT,CASTPGHSPYSNQPQHF
NA,TRBV7-2,TRBJ1-1,NA,TGTGCCAGCAGCTTCGCTTTTGACACTGAAGCTTTCTTT,CASSFAFDTEAFF
TRBD2,TRBV4-3,TRBJ2-3,NA,TGCGCCAGCAGCCAGGACCGTCCGGGACTAGCGGGCGCAGATACGCAGTATTTT,CASSQDRPGLAGADTQYF
TRBD1,TRBV10-3,TRBJ1-1,NA,TGTGCCATCAGCAGGACAGGGGCCAACACTGAAGCTTTCTTT,CAISRTGANTEAFF
NA,TRBV2,TRBJ2-3,NA,TGTGCCAGCAGTGACCGTTCCACAGATACGCAGTATTTT,CASSDRSTDTQYF
NA,TRBV6-5,TRBJ1-3,NA,TGTGCCAGCAGTTACGGAGGGGTTGGAAACACCATATATTTT,CASSYGGVGNTIYF
TRBD1,TRBV4-1,TRBJ1-2,few,TGCGCCAGCAGCCAAATCCAGACAGGGCAGGGCGGCTACACCTTC,CASSQIQTGQGGYTF
TRBD1,TRBV3-1/TRBV3-2,TRBJ1-5,NA,TGTGCCAGCAGCCAAGATTCAAACAGGGGTATACAGCCCCAGCATTTT,CASSQDSNRGIQPQHF
NA,TRBV29-1,TRBJ2-1,NA,TGCAGCGTTGCGGCAGGGGGAGGCAATGAGCAGTTCTTC,CSVAAGGGNEQFF
NA,TRBV3-1/TRBV3-2,TRBJ2-5,NA,TGTGCCAGCAGGACTGTGGGCGGGGGCCAAGAAACCCAGTACTTC,CASRTVGGGQETQYF
NA,TRBV27,TRBJ2-3,NA,TGTGCCAGCAGTCACGAGGGGACTCCCTGGGTTACGCAGTATTTT,CASSHEGTPWVTQYF
NA,TRBV30,TRBJ1-6,few,TGTGCCTGGAGTGCTGACACTTTGATATCACCCCTCCACTTT,CAWSADTLISPLHF
NA,TRBV30,TRBJ1-1,NA,TGTGCCTGGACCAAGAACACTGAAGCTTTCTTT,CAWTKNTEAFF
TRBD2,TRBV12-3/TRBV12-4,TRBJ2-5,once,TGTGCCAGCAGACTAGCGGGGGAGACCCAGTACTTC,CASRLAGETQYF
NA,TRBV18,TRBJ1-1,NA,TGTGCCAGCTCACCAGGGGGGCCTGAAGCTTTCTTT,CASSPGGPEAFF
NA,TRBV6-5,TRBJ2-7,NA,TGTCTGACCGCGGAATTCTACTACGAGCAGGCCGAGCAGTACTTC,CLTAEFYYEQAEQYF
TRBD1,TRBV30,TRBJ2-5,once,TGTGCCTGGAGTGTACTCTGGGACAGGGGTTTGGAGACCCAGTACTTC,CAWSVLWDRGLETQYF
TRBD1,TRBV18,TRBJ1-5,NA,TGTGCCAGCTCCGGGACAGGGGGGCCGTCCAATCAGCCCCAGCATTTT,CASSGTGGPSNQPQHF
NA,TRBV4-2,TRBJ2-7,once,TGTGCCAGCAGCCAAGAGGGGGCTACCAACTACGAGCAGTACTTC,CASSQEGATNYEQYF
TRBD1,TRBV10-3,TRBJ1-2,NA,TGTGCCATCAGTTCCGGGACAGGAGACCTCTATGGCTACACCTTC,CAISSGTGDLYGYTF
TRBD1,TRBV10-1,TRBJ1-6,NA,TGCGCCAGCAGTGCAGAGGAGTCGGACAGGGAGAATTCACCCCTCCACTTT,CASSAEESDRENSPLHF
TRBD1,TRBV19,TRBJ2-7,once,TGTGCCAGTAGCCCGGGACAGGGAACCTACGAGCAGTACTTC,CASSPGQGTYEQYF
TRBD1,TRBV10-3,TRBJ2-1,NA,TGTGCCATCAGTGACTCGGACAGGGCGTACAATGAGCAGTTCTTC,CAISDSDRAYNEQFF
NA,TRBV11-2,TRBJ2-7,NA,TGTGCCAGCAGCTTAGAGGGGCTAGTTTCAGGGGCCACCTACGAGCAGTACTTC,CASSLEGLVSGATYEQYF
TRBD2,TRBV29-1,TRBJ2-7,NA,TGCAGCGTTGGGTATTCAGCAGCGGGAGAGGGAGAGCAGTACTTC,CSVGYSAAGEGEQYF
NA,TRBV5-8,TRBJ1-1,NA,TGTGCCAGCAGCGAGGGACCGAACACTGAAGCTTTCTTT,CASSEGPNTEAFF
NA,TRBV5-1,TRBJ2-2,NA,TGCGCCAGCAGCGCCCGCGGTGACAGAAGGGCCGGGGAGCTGTTTTTT,CASSARGDRRAGELFF
NA,TRBV2,TRBJ2-1,NA,TGTGCCAGCCGGACCCGGGGACACAATGAGCAGTTCTTC,CASRTRGHNEQFF
NA,TRBV20-1,TRBJ2-7,NA,TGCAGTGCTGGTACTAGGGGTGAGCAGTACTTC,CSAGTRGEQYF
NA,TRBV7-9,TRBJ2-4,NA,TGTGCCAGCAGCTTAGGCCAGGGCATAGCCAAAAACATTCAGTACTTC,CASSLGQGIAKNIQYF
TRBD2,TRBV27,TRBJ2-7,NA,TGTGCCAGCAAGAGGACTCGGGGGGAAACCTACGAGCAGTACTTC,CASKRTRGETYEQYF
NA,TRBV27,TRBJ1-5,few,TGTGCCAGCGGCCTCGTGGGGTCGGAACAGCCCCAGCATTTT,CASGLVGSEQPQHF
NA,TRBV7-9,TRBJ1-1,NA,TGTGCCAGCAGCTTAAGAACGGGCTCTGAAGCTTTCTTT,CASSLRTGSEAFF
NA,TRBV19,TRBJ1-2,NA,TGTGCCAGTAGTACGGAGGGGAACAGCCACTATGGCTACACCTTC,CASSTEGNSHYGYTF
TRBD2,TRBV5-1,TRBJ2-7,once,TGCGCCAGCAGCCTCGGACTAGCGGGGTCCTACGAGCAGTACTTC,CASSLGLAGSYEQYF
NA,TRBV3-1/TRBV3-2,TRBJ2-3,NA,TGTGCCAGCAGCCAACAGGAGCGGGATACGCAGTATTTT,CASSQQERDTQYF
NA,TRBV7-3,TRBJ1-6,NA,TGTGCCAGCAGCACACAGGGTGCCAATTCACCCCTCCACTTT,CASSTQGANSPLHF
TRBD1,TRBV5-1,TRBJ2-7,NA,TGCGCCAGCAGCTTAGGACAGGCTTCCGGAGAGCAGTACTTC,CASSLGQASGEQYF
NA,TRBV28,TRBJ1-5,NA,TGTGCCATCAACGCGGGGGGCAGCAATCAGCCCCAGCATTTT,CAINAGGSNQPQHF
NA,TRBV5-6,TRBJ2-1,NA,TGTGCCAGCAGCTTGCTGAGCTCCTACAATGAGCAGTTCTTC,CASSLLSSYNEQFF
NA,TRBV7-3,TRBJ2-3,once,TGTGCCAGCAGTCGCCAGAGATCGACTAGCACAGATACGCAGTATTTT,CASSRQRSTSTDTQYF
NA,TRBV18,TRBJ1-1,NA,TGTGCCAGCTCACCTTACCAACAGGGAGTGGCTATGAACACTGAAGCTTTCTTT,CASSPYQQGVAMNTEAFF